This TCR beta chain derives from a study of PD-1 blockade in classical Hodgkin lymphoma. The repertoire was sequenced with immunoSEQ multiplex PCR; TCRdb's copy has only in-frame clones and lacks some. The table records 25,000 to 30,000 clones, approximately 66% of them present only once. Exposure to brentuximab vedotin varied, and each patient had relapsed following autologous stem cell transplantation. This CDR3 is built from 15 residues. Germline trimming cut 6 bases from V and 9 bases from J; bases unmatched to any gene: 5. The V gene's germline CDR1 is MNHEY and CDR2 SMNVEV (reference sequence).

The specimen comprised peripheral blood mononuclear cells (PBMCs), sampled before the second cycle of nivolumab. This clonotype was obtained from a human donor with classical Hodgkin lymphoma. The V and J genes are TRBV27 and TRBJ2-1, with 16 nucleotides matching TRBD2. In nucleotides, the CDR3 is TGTGCCAGCAGCGGGACTAGCGGGAGGGCCGCTGAGCAGTTCTTC. It translates to CASSGTSGRAAEQFF.